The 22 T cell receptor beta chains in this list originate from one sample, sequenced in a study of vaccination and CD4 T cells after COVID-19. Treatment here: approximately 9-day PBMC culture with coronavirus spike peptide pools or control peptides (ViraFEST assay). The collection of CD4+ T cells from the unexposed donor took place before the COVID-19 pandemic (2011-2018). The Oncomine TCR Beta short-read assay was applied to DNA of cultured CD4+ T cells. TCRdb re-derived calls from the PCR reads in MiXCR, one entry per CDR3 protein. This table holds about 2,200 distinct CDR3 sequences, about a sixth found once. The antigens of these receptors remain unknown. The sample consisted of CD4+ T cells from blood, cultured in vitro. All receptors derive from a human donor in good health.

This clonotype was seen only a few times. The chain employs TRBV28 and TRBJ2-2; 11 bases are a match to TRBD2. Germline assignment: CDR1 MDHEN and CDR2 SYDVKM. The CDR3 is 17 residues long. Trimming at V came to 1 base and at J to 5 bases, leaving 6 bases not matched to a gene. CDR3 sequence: CASSLSIRLAGTGELFF. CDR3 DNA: TGTGCCAGCAGTTTATCAATACGACTAGCGGGAACCGGGGAGCTGTTTTTT.

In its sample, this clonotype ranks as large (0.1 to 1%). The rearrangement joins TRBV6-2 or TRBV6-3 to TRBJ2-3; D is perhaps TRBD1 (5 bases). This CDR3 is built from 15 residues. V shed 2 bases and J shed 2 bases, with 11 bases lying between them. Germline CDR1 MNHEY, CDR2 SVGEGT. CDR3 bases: TGTGCCAGCAGTTACGGGGCAGAGGACACAGATACGCAGTATTTT. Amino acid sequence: CASSYGAEDTDTQYF.

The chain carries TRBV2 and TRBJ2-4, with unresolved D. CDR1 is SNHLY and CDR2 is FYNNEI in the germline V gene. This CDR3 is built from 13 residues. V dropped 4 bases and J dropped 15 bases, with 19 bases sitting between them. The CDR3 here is CASSADMDPWGYF. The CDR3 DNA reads TGTGCCAGCAGTGCCGACATGGACCCCTGGGGGTACTTC.

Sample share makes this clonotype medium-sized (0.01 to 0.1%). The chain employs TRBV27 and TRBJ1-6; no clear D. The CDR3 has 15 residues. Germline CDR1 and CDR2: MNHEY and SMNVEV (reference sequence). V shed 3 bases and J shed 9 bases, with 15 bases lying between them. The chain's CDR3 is CASSFGQFDGSPLHF. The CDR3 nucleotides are TGTGCCAGCAGTTTCGGGCAGTTCGACGGTTCACCCCTCCACTTT.

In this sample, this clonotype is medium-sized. CDR3 protein: CASSSTSYEQYF. CDR3 DNA sequence: TGTGCCAGCAGTTCCACCTCCTACGAGCAGTACTTC. The genes are TRBV6-2 or TRBV6-3 and TRBJ2-7; D is uncertain. Germline values: CDR1 MNHEY, CDR2 SVGEGT. V was trimmed by 4 bases and J by 0 bases, leaving 4 bases between them. The CDR3 is 12 amino acids.

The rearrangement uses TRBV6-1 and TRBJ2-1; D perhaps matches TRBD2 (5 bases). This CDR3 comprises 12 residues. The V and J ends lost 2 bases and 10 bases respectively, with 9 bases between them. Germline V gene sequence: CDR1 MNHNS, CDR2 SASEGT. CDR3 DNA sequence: TGTGCCAGCAGTGAAATGCAGCGGGAGCAGTTCTTC. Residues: CASSEMQREQFF.

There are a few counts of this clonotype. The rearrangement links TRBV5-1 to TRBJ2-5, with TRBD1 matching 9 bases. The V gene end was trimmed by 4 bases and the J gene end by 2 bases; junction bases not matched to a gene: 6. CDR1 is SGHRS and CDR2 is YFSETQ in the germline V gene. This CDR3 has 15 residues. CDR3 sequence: CASSMTGGGQETQYF. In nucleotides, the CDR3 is TGCGCCAGCAGCATGACAGGGGGAGGGCAAGAGACCCAGTACTTC.

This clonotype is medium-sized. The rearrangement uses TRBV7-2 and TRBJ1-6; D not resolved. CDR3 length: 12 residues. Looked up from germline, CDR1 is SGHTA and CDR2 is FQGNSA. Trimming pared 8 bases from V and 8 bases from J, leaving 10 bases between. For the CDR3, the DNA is TGTGCCAGCGAGGGTTGGGATTCACCCCTCCACTTT. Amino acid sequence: CASEGWDSPLHF.

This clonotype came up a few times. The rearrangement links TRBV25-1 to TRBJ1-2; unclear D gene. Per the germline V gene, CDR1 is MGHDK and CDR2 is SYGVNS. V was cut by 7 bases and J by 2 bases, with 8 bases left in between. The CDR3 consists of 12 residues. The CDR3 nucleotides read TGTGCCAGCAAAGGGCAGAACTATGGCTACACCTTC. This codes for CASKGQNYGYTF.

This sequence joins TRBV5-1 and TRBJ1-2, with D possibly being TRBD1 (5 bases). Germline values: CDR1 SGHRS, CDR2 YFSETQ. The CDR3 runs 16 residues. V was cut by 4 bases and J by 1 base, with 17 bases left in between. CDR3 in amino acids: CASSRILLDSNYGYTF. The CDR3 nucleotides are TGCGCCAGCAGCCGGATCCTACTTGACAGTAACTATGGCTACACCTTC.

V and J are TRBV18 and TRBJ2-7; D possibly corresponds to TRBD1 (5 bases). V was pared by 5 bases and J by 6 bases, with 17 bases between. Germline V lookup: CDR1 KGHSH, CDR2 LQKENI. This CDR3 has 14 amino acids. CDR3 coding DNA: TGTGCCAGCTCAAATGGACCAGGGCCCGTCGAGCAGTACTTC. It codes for CASSNGPGPVEQYF.

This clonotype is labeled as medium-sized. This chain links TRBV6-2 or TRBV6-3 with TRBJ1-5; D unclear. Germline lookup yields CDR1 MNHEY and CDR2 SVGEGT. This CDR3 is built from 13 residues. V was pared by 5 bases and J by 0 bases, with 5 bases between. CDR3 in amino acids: CASSDFSNQPQHF. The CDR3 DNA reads TGTGCCAGCAGTGATTTTAGCAATCAGCCCCAGCATTTT.

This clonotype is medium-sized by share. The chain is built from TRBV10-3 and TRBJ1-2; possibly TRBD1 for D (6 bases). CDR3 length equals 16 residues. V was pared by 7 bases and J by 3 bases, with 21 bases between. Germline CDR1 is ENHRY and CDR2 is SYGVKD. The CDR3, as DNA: TGTGCCATCACCAAGGGGGGGGTGGCAGGCGACTATGGCTACACCTTC. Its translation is CAITKGGVAGDYGYTF.

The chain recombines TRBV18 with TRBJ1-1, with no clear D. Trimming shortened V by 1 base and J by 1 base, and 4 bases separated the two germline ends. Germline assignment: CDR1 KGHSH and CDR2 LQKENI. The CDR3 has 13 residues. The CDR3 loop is CASSPLTNTEAFF. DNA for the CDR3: TGTGCCAGCTCACCACTTACGAACACTGAAGCTTTCTTT.

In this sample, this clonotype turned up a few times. The CDR3 loop reads CASSVGLAGGSSYEQYF. The CDR3 DNA sequence: TGTGCCAGCAGCGTTGGACTAGCGGGGGGAAGCTCCTACGAGCAGTACTTC. The V and J genes are TRBV9 and TRBJ2-7; 14 positions agree with TRBD2. Unmatched junction bases numbered 4, after V lost 2 bases and J lost 0 bases. This CDR3 region has 17 residues. CDR1 and CDR2 from the germline V gene are SGDLS and YYNGEE.

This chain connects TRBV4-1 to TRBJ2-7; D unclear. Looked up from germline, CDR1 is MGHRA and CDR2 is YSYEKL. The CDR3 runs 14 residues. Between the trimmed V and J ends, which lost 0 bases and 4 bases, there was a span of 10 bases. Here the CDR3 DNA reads TGCGCCAGCAGCCAAGATCGATATCAATACGAGCAGTACTTC. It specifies CASSQDRYQYEQYF.

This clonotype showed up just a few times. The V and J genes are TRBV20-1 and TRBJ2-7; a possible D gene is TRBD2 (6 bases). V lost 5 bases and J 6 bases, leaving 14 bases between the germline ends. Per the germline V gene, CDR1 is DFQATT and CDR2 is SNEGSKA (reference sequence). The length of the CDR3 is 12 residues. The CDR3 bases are TGCAGTGCTTGGGACTCCCTTCTCGAGCAGTACTTC. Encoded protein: CSAWDSLLEQYF.

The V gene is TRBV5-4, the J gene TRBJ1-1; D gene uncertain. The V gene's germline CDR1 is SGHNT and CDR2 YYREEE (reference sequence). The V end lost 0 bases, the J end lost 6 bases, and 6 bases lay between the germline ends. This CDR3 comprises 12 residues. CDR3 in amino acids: CASSLDTSEAFF. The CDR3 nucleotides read TGTGCCAGCAGCTTGGATACCTCTGAAGCTTTCTTT.

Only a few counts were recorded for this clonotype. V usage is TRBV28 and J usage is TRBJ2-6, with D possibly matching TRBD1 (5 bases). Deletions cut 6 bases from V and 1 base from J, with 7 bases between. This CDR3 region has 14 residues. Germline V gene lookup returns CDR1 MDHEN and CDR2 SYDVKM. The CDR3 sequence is CASRTASGANVLTF. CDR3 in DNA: TGTGCCAGCAGGACAGCGTCTGGGGCCAACGTCCTGACTTTC.

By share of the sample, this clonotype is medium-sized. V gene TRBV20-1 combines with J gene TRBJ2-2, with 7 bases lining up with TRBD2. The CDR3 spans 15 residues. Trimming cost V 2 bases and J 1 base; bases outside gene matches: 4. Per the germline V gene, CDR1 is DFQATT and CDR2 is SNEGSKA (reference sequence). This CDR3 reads CSARKAGLNTGELFF. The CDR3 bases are TGCAGTGCTAGAAAAGCGGGATTGAACACCGGGGAGCTGTTTTTT.

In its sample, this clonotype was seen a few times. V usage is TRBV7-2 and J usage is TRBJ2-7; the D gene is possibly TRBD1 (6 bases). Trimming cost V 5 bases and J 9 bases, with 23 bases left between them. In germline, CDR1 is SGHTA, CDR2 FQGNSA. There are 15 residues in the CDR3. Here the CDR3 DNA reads TGTGCCAGCAGCCCACGGGACACGCTAACATCTGGGCAGTACTTC. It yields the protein CASSPRDTLTSGQYF. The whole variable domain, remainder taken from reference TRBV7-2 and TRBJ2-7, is GAGVSQSPSNKVTEKGKDVELRCDPISGHTALYWYRQSLGQGLEFLIYFQGNSAPDKSGLPSDRFSAERTGGSVSTLTIQRTQQEDSAVYLCASSPRDTLTSGQYFGPGTRLTVT.

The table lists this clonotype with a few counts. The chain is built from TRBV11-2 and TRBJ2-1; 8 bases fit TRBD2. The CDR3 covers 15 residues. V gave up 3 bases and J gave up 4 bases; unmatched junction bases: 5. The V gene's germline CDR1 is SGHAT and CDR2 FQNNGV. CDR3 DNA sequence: TGTGCCAGCAGCTTCGTAGCGGGAAATTACAATGAGCAGTTCTTC. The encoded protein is CASSFVAGNYNEQFF.